This TCR beta chain derives from a study of fetal regulatory T cell absence and autoimmunity. About the research overall: Without clinical diabetes, IPEX patients showed exocrine pancreas autoimmunity. Study-wide results and caveats: Oligoclonal TCR enrichment in pancreas over cord blood reached over 95-fold for some clones. In IPEX, the enrichment was taken to support antigen-driven autoimmunity before birth.

Comment on this clone: Its antigen is still unknown.

The CDR3 covers 16 residues. V shed 5 bases and J shed 6 bases, with 20 bases lying between them. Germline V gene data show CDR1 as MNHEY and CDR2 as SMNVEV (reference sequence). The survey-level immunoSEQ assay was used. Produced via immunoSEQ multiplex PCR; TCRdb's table is partial and in-frame only. The table lists some 50,000 clones, about 80% of them singletons. The sequencing sample was made of cord blood. The chain joins TRBV27 to TRBJ2-4, with D perhaps given as TRBD1 or TRBD2 (7 bases each). This receptor was obtained from a newborn boy with IPEX syndrome. The CDR3 DNA reads TGTGCCAGCAGTCCCTGGGAGGGGGCGCGTGGAAACATTCAGTACTTC. It codes for CASSPWEGARGNIQYF.